These 4 T cell receptor beta chains originate from one sample sequenced in a study of T cell repertoires in cytomegalovirus infection. Antigen specificity for these receptors is unknown. TCRdb recomputed calls from the reads with MiXCR, one row per CDR3 protein. The data contain about 360,000 distinct CDR3 sequences, about 35% of them singletons. The input for sequencing was cultured PBMCs, taken from culture after CMV antigen stimulation. These receptors originate from a human donor in good health (CMV status not recorded). Some clones in this sample may be carry-over from other donors' samples.

This clonotype was seen a handful of times. This sequence joins TRBV24-1 and TRBJ2-7, with 7 bases identical to TRBD2. The trim removed 5 bases at V and 4 bases at J, leaving 16 bases unmatched. The CDR3 spans 17 residues. CDR1 KGHDR and CDR2 SFDVKD come from the germline V gene. Here the CDR3 reads CATSVRLVKRDRYEQYV. CDR3 coding DNA: TGTGCCACCAGTGTCCGTCTGGTGAAGCGGGATAGATACGAGCAGTACGTC.

The rearrangement links TRBV6-5 to TRBJ2-1, with D possibly matching TRBD2 (6 bases). In germline, CDR1 is MNHEY, CDR2 SVGAGI. This CDR3 region has 15 residues. The V end was cut by 8 bases, the J end by 4 bases, with 18 bases between. The CDR3 region has the DNA TGTGCCAGCCGTGCGGACGGCGGGACGTACAATGAGCAGTTCTTC. This translates into CASRADGGTYNEQFF.

There are a few counts of this clonotype. The chain carries TRBV5-1 and TRBJ2-1, with D hard to call. This CDR3 has 14 amino acids. Germline CDR1 is SGHRS and CDR2 is YFSETQ. Trimming stripped 5 bases from V and 1 base from J, with 10 bases between. The CDR3 DNA is TGCGCCAGCAGGTTATCGACTTCCTACAATGAGCAGTTCTTC. This sequence encodes CASRLSTSYNEQFF.

The chain combines TRBV27 with TRBJ1-5; the D gene is possibly TRBD1 (5 bases). The CDR3 totals 15 residues. Germline loops: CDR1 MNHEY, CDR2 SMNVEV (reference sequence). V lost 2 bases to trimming and J lost 6 bases, with 14 bases between them. This CDR3 is CASSLRGMGGQPQHF. The DNA for the CDR3 is TGTGCCAGCAGTTTACGGGGGATGGGTGGTCAGCCCCAGCATTTT.